Shown below are 9 T cell receptor beta chains from a single sample sequenced in a study of cytomegalovirus exposure and HLA in healthy donors. PCR was performed using 60 Vbeta and 13 Jbeta primers. The table came from immunoSEQ multiplex PCR; TCRdb's copy has only in-frame clones and leaves some out. The profile shows about 160,000 clones, roughly four fifths of them singletons. Sequencing input: PBMCs. The receptors were sampled from a male donor in good health and CMV-seropositive.

The CDR3 nucleotides read TGTGCCAGCAGCGTAGGGGGAGGTAGCGGGAGGAGCTCCTACGAGCAGTACTTC. Protein sequence: CASSVGGGSGRSSYEQYF. V is TRBV9 and J is TRBJ2-7; 10 positions agree with TRBD2. Germline loops: CDR1 SGDLS, CDR2 YYNGEE. The CDR3 covers 18 residues. The J segment lost 0 bases and the V segment lost 0 bases, leaving 9 bases of the junction unmatched.

The V call is TRBV30, the J call TRBJ1-5; 9 bases are shared with TRBD1. The CDR3 sequence is 13 residues long. The V gene's germline CDR1 is GTSNPN and CDR2 SVGIG (reference sequence). V was pared by 5 bases and J by 5 bases, with 4 bases of the junction left unmatched. The CDR3 region is CAWGGQGDQPQHF. CDR3 nucleotide sequence: TGTGCCTGGGGGGGACAGGGAGATCAGCCCCAGCATTTT.

Worth noting for this clone: Germline is not matched at one junction end, which may reflect a read error. V is TRBV7-9 and J is TRBJ2-1; a weak D match, TRBD2 (6 bases). The CDR3 length is 15 residues. Germline V gives CDR1 SEHNR, CDR2 FQNEAQ (reference sequence). CDR3 amino acids: CSSSSYQRVSNEQFF. CDR3 nucleotides: TGTTCCAGCAGCTCCTACCAGCGGGTCTCGAATGAGCAGTTCTTC.

V and J are TRBV9 and TRBJ2-6; TRBD2 matches at 8 bases. V lost 4 bases to trimming and J lost 3 bases; unmatched junction nucleotides: 9. The CDR3 sequence is 17 residues long. The germline V gene encodes CDR1 SGDLS and CDR2 YYNGEE. The DNA for the CDR3 is TGTGCCAGCAGCATCCCGCGGGGGGTGTATGGGGCCAACGTCCTGACTTTC. Its translation: CASSIPRGVYGANVLTF.

This chain uses TRBV12-2 with TRBJ1-1; the table names TRBD1, a call not compared with the DNA. TRBV12-2 is listed as a pseudogene. The CDR3 sequence is 18 residues long. This chain's CDR3 is CASRLAPRTGGSDTEAFF. CDR3 in DNA: TGTGCAAGTCGCTTAGCCCCCCGGACAGGGGGCAGTGACACTGAAGCTTTCTTT.

This clone was seen only once. The chain carries TRBV10-2 and TRBJ2-7; TRBD2 matches at 10 bases. The CDR3 length is 14 residues. Looked up from germline, CDR1 is WSHSY and CDR2 is SAAADI. V shed 8 bases and J 1 base; nucleotides not matched to a gene: 5. The CDR3 DNA follows: TGCGCCAGCGGTCGGACTAGCGGTTCCTACGAGCAGTACTTC. It encodes CASGRTSGSYEQYF.

This chain links TRBV28 with TRBJ1-4; D is unclear. Germline V gene data show CDR1 as MDHEN and CDR2 as SYDVKM. This CDR3 contains 14 residues. Deletions cut 4 bases from V and 8 bases from J, with 14 bases between. CDR3 coding DNA: TGTGCCAGCAGTTCAACACAGCCGGGGGAAAAACTGTTTTTT. The encoded protein is CASSSTQPGEKLFF.

This sequence joins TRBV27 and TRBJ1-2; D perhaps matches TRBD1 (6 bases). The CDR3 is 16 amino acids. Germline CDR1 is MNHEY and CDR2 is SMNVEV (reference sequence). Trimming stripped 0 bases from V and 4 bases from J, with 15 bases between. The CDR3: CASSLSPGVSVYGYTF. Written as DNA, the CDR3 is TGTGCCAGCAGTTTATCGCCAGGGGTCTCAGTCTATGGCTACACCTTC.

The CDR3 DNA reads TGTGCCAGCAGCTATTCTCCAGGGCGGACACCGAGCTCCTACGAGCAGTACTTC. The encoded protein is CASSYSPGRTPSSYEQYF. The chain employs TRBV5-6 and TRBJ2-7, with D perhaps TRBD1 (5 bases). CDR3 size: 18 residues. Germline CDR1 is SGHDT and CDR2 is YYEEEE. V was clipped by 3 bases and J by 0 bases, with 22 bases between them.